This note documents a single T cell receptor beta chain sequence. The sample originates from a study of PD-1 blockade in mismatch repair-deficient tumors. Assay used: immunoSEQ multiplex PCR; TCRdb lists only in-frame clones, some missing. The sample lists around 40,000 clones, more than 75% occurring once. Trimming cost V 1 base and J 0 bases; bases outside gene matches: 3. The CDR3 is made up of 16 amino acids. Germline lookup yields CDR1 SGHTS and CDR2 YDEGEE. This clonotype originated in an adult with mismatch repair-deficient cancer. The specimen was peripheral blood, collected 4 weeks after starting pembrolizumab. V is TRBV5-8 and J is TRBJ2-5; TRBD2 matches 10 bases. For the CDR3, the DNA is TGTGCCAGCAGCTTGAGACTAGCGGGCTACCAAGAGACCCAGTACTTC. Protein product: CASSLRLAGYQETQYF.